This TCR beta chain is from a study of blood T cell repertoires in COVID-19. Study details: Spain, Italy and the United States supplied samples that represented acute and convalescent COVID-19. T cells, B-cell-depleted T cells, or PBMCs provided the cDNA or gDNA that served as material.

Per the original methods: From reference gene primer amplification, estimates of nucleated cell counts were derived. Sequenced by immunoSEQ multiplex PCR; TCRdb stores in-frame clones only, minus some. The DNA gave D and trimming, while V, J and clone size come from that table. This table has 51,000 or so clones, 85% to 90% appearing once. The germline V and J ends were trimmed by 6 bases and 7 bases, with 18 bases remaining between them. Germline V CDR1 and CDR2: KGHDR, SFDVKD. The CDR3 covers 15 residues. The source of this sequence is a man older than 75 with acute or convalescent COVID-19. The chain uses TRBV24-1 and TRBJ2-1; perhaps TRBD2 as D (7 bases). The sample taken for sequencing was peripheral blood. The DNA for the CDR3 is TGTGCCACCAGTTGGGCGGGGGCTTCGGGGAATGAGCAGTTCTTC. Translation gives CATSWAGASGNEQFF.